The following is a TCR beta chain sequence with its context. This entry is derived from a study of CD8 T cells in Susac syndrome. Germline V gives CDR1 SEHNR, CDR2 FQNEAQ (reference sequence). The V and J ends lost 5 bases and 2 bases, in that order; junction bases with no gene match: 5. The CDR3 has 15 amino acids. The RNA, roughly 0.5 to 1 ug, was put through reverse transcription using random hexamers. Each CDR3 protein gets one entry after TCRdb re-called the immunoSEQ multiplex PCR reads with MiXCR. The sample lists about 200,000 distinct CDR3 sequences, around nine tenths seen once, with approximately 0.13% in the top ten.

This receptor was taken from a human donor with multiple sclerosis. The specimen sequenced was CD8+ T cells from PBMCs. The V and J genes are TRBV7-9 and TRBJ2-7; 11 bases fit TRBD2. The CDR3 DNA reads TGTGCCAGCAGCCCTGGGACTAGCGGACCCTACGAGCAGTACTTC. This codes for CASSPGTSGPYEQYF. The entire variable domain, with the rest obtained from reference TRBV7-9 and TRBJ2-7, is as follows: DTGVSQNPRHKITKRGQNVTFRCDPISEHNRLYWYRQTLGQGPEFLTYFQNEAQLEKSRLLSDRFSAERPKGSFSTLEIQRTEQGDSAMYLCASSPGTSGPYEQYFGPGTRLTVT.